The rows below give T cell receptor beta chains drawn from one sample of a study of cytomegalovirus exposure and HLA in healthy donors. This table comes from immunoSEQ multiplex PCR, and its TCRdb copy is limited to in-frame clones, with some not included. The data show around 200,000 clones, with 80% seen just once and about 0.7% held by the top ten. The sample comprised PBMCs. The receptor set was obtained from a boy between 5 and 17 years old in good health and CMV-seronegative. Both conserved end residues are part of each CDR3. The order of the fields is CDR3 length, V gene, clone size, D gene, J gene, CDR3 DNA, CDR3 protein. A D gene is named only where the DNA matches it firmly. Size tells how often a clone was seen (once, few, many) or the class of an expanded clone, and some rows leave it out.

CDR3 length: 14; V gene: TRBV11-2; clone size: few; D gene: .; J gene: TRBJ2-7; CDR3 DNA: TGTGCCAGCAGCCAAGGGGGGGAAACCTACGAGCAGTACTTC; CDR3 protein: CASSQGGETYEQYF
CDR3 length: 15; V gene: TRBV4-2; clone size: few; D gene: .; J gene: TRBJ1-6; CDR3 DNA: TGTGCCAGCAGCTTCGAAGAAGGGGGTAGATCACCCCTCCACTTT; CDR3 protein: CASSFEEGGRSPLHF
CDR3 length: 14; V gene: TRBV19; clone size: .; D gene: TRBD1; J gene: TRBJ1-1; CDR3 DNA: TGTGCCAGTAAACCAGGGGGCTCTGACACTGAAGCTTTCTTT; CDR3 protein: CASKPGGSDTEAFF
CDR3 length: 14; V gene: TRBV19; clone size: once; D gene: TRBD1; J gene: TRBJ1-2; CDR3 DNA: TGTGCCAGTACACACAACCGGGACAGGGTCGGCTACACCTTC; CDR3 protein: CASTHNRDRVGYTF
CDR3 length: 15; V gene: TRBV19; clone size: .; D gene: TRBD1; J gene: TRBJ1-6; CDR3 DNA: TGTGCCAGTAGTAACCGGGACAGCTATAATTCACCCCTCCACTTT; CDR3 protein: CASSNRDSYNSPLHF
CDR3 length: 14; V gene: TRBV6-1; clone size: .; D gene: .; J gene: TRBJ1-2; CDR3 DNA: TGTGCCAGCAGTGAAACTTTTCGGCGGTATGGCTACACCTTC; CDR3 protein: CASSETFRRYGYTF
CDR3 length: 13; V gene: TRBV9; clone size: .; D gene: .; J gene: TRBJ2-7; CDR3 DNA: TGTGCCAGCAGCGTAGAAATGTCGAGGGAGCAGTACTTC; CDR3 protein: CASSVEMSREQYF
CDR3 length: 15; V gene: TRBV4-1; clone size: .; D gene: TRBD1; J gene: TRBJ1-1; CDR3 DNA: TGCGCCAGCAGCCAAGCAGGGGGACGTCGCACTGAAGCTTTCTTT; CDR3 protein: CASSQAGGRRTEAFF
CDR3 length: 14; V gene: TRBV9; clone size: .; D gene: TRBD1; J gene: TRBJ1-1; CDR3 DNA: TGTGCCAGCAGCGTAGGGACAGGGGGCTCTGAAGCTTTCTTT; CDR3 protein: CASSVGTGGSEAFF
CDR3 length: 11; V gene: TRBV11-3; clone size: .; D gene: .; J gene: TRBJ2-7; CDR3 DNA: TGTGCCAGCAGCTTGGAGTACGAGCAGTACTTC; CDR3 protein: CASSLEYEQYF
CDR3 length: 11; V gene: TRBV7-9; clone size: .; D gene: .; J gene: TRBJ1-2; CDR3 DNA: TGTGCCAGCACCACTGATCATGGCTACACCTTC; CDR3 protein: CASTTDHGYTF
CDR3 length: 18; V gene: TRBV4-2; clone size: .; D gene: TRBD2; J gene: TRBJ2-5; CDR3 DNA: TGTGCCAGCAGCCCCGAACCACGGACTAGCGGGACCCAAGAGACCCAGTACTTC; CDR3 protein: CASSPEPRTSGTQETQYF
CDR3 length: 15; V gene: TRBV9; clone size: .; D gene: .; J gene: TRBJ1-2; CDR3 DNA: TGTGCCAGCAGCGTAGAGGGAGCAGGGGATAATGGCTACACCTTC; CDR3 protein: CASSVEGAGDNGYTF
CDR3 length: 13; V gene: TRBV6-6; clone size: .; D gene: TRBD2; J gene: TRBJ2-7; CDR3 DNA: TGTGCCAGCAGCAAGACTAGCGGGTACGAGCAGTACTTC; CDR3 protein: CASSKTSGYEQYF
CDR3 length: 14; V gene: TRBV10-2; clone size: .; D gene: .; J gene: TRBJ1-2; CDR3 DNA: TGCGCCAGCAGTGCCCAGGATAACCTCTATGGCTACACCTTC; CDR3 protein: CASSAQDNLYGYTF
CDR3 length: 14; V gene: TRBV5-4; clone size: .; D gene: .; J gene: TRBJ2-5; CDR3 DNA: TGTGCCAGCAGCCCGGACTCCCGGAGGTGGGAGCAGTACTTC; CDR3 protein: CASSPDSRRWEQYF
CDR3 length: 13; V gene: TRBV11-2; clone size: .; D gene: .; J gene: TRBJ1-1; CDR3 DNA: TGTGCCAGCAGCTTAGTATCTCGCCCAGGAGCTTTCTTT; CDR3 protein: CASSLVSRPGAFF
CDR3 length: 12; V gene: TRBV10-1; clone size: once; D gene: .; J gene: TRBJ1-2; CDR3 DNA: TGCGCCAGCAGCGGGAGCGCGGGGGGCTACACCTTC; CDR3 protein: CASSGSAGGYTF
CDR3 length: 13; V gene: TRBV10-3; clone size: once; D gene: .; J gene: TRBJ2-1; CDR3 DNA: TGTGCCATCAGTGAACTCAGGGGAAATGAGCAGTTCTTC; CDR3 protein: CAISELRGNEQFF
CDR3 length: 13; V gene: TRBV10-3; clone size: .; D gene: TRBD1; J gene: TRBJ1-5; CDR3 DNA: TGTGCCACCACCAGGGGGACGAATCAGCCCCAGCATTTT; CDR3 protein: CATTRGTNQPQHF
CDR3 length: 15; V gene: TRBV9; clone size: .; D gene: .; J gene: TRBJ2-3; CDR3 DNA: TGTGCCAGCAGCTCTGCCGGGACAAGCACAGATACGCAGTATTTT; CDR3 protein: CASSSAGTSTDTQYF
CDR3 length: 15; V gene: TRBV7-2; clone size: once; D gene: TRBD1; J gene: TRBJ1-2; CDR3 DNA: TGTGCCAGCAGCTTAGCGGGACAGGGGACGTATGGCTACACCTTC; CDR3 protein: CASSLAGQGTYGYTF
CDR3 length: 14; V gene: TRBV30; clone size: .; D gene: .; J gene: TRBJ2-2; CDR3 DNA: TGTGCCTGGAGGGGAGACCTAATCCCCGGGGAGCTGTTTTTT; CDR3 protein: CAWRGDLIPGELFF
CDR3 length: 14; V gene: TRBV2; clone size: .; D gene: .; J gene: TRBJ2-1; CDR3 DNA: TGTGCCACCGGTCGCGGGGGCCCCTACAATGAGCAGTTCTTC; CDR3 protein: CATGRGGPYNEQFF
CDR3 length: 12; V gene: TRBV4-3; clone size: .; D gene: .; J gene: TRBJ1-1; CDR3 DNA: TGCGCCAGCAGCCAAGGTCAAGTAGAGGCTTTCTTT; CDR3 protein: CASSQGQVEAFF
CDR3 length: 16; V gene: TRBV5-4; clone size: .; D gene: TRBD1; J gene: TRBJ1-2; CDR3 DNA: TGTGCCAGCAGCCCCGGGACAGGCGGTCGAACCTATGGCTACACCTTC; CDR3 protein: CASSPGTGGRTYGYTF
CDR3 length: 16; V gene: TRBV4-3; clone size: .; D gene: .; J gene: TRBJ1-3; CDR3 DNA: TGCGCCAGCAGCCAAGTCCGTGGAGGTTCTGGAAACACCATATATTTT; CDR3 protein: CASSQVRGGSGNTIYF
CDR3 length: 12; V gene: TRBV10-1; clone size: .; D gene: .; J gene: TRBJ1-5; CDR3 DNA: TGCGCCAGCAGTGTAAAAAATCAGCCCCAGCATTTT; CDR3 protein: CASSVKNQPQHF
CDR3 length: 13; V gene: TRBV5-1; clone size: .; D gene: TRBD1; J gene: TRBJ2-7; CDR3 DNA: TGCGCCAGCAGCTGGGCACAGGGGGGCGAGCAGTACTTC; CDR3 protein: CASSWAQGGEQYF
CDR3 length: 14; V gene: TRBV9; clone size: .; D gene: .; J gene: TRBJ1-1; CDR3 DNA: TGTGCCAGCAGCCCACGGACAGCTAACACTGAAGCTTTCTTT; CDR3 protein: CASSPRTANTEAFF
CDR3 length: 12; V gene: TRBV29-1; clone size: few; D gene: .; J gene: TRBJ1-2; CDR3 DNA: TGCAGCGTTGAAGAATCCAGGGTGGGCTACACCTTC; CDR3 protein: CSVEESRVGYTF